These 32 T cell receptor beta chains came from one sample sequenced in a study of technical replicates of blood from several donors. Profiling relied on immunoSEQ multiplex PCR, and the TCRdb table lists in-frame clones only, not all of them. Of around 12,000 clones listed, around three quarters are singletons. What was sequenced was PBMCs. The receptors here all came from a human donor in good health.

The rearrangement uses TRBV10-3 and TRBJ2-7, with 7 bases lining up with TRBD1. The V gene's germline CDR1 is ENHRY and CDR2 SYGVKD. The CDR3 has 12 amino acids. V was clipped by 9 bases and J by 4 bases; unmatched bases: 6. CDR3: CAIQTTGYEQYF. The CDR3 coding sequence is TGTGCCATACAGACGACAGGGTACGAGCAGTACTTC.

V is TRBV19 and J is TRBJ1-5, with 12 bases identical to TRBD1. CDR3 length: 16 residues. The germline V gene has CDR1 LNHDA and CDR2 SQIVND (reference sequence). V dropped 5 bases and J dropped 5; count of bases not matched to a gene: 7. For the CDR3, the DNA is TGTGCCAGTAGTCCGGGACAGGGGGCTGGGGATCAGCCCCAGCATTTT. Protein product: CASSPGQGAGDQPQHF.

This chain joins TRBV7-6 and TRBJ1-4; tentatively, D is TRBD1 (5 bases). The V gene lost 6 bases and the J gene lost 4 bases, with 12 bases spanning the gap. The CDR3 sequence is 14 residues long. The V gene's germline CDR1 is SGHVS and CDR2 FNYEAQ. Here the CDR3 DNA reads TGTGCCAGCAGGCGTAGGGGCGGTAATGAAAAACTGTTTTTT. Translating it yields CASRRRGGNEKLFF.

The CDR3 is CASSLEQGARYEQYF. The CDR3, as DNA: TGTGCCAGCAGCTTAGAACAGGGGGCGCGCTACGAGCAGTACTTC. The chain is built from TRBV7-9 and TRBJ2-7; 9 nucleotides agree with TRBD1. CDR3 length equals 15 residues. With V trimmed by 1 base and J by 3 bases, 4 bases remained unmatched. The germline CDR1 and CDR2 sequences are SEHNR and FQNEAQ (reference sequence).

The V gene is TRBV6-5, the J gene TRBJ2-3, with 8 bases matching TRBD1. The CDR3 has 16 residues. From germline, CDR1 is MNHEY and CDR2 SVGAGI. V dropped 2 bases and J dropped 4; count of bases not matched to a gene: 8. This chain's CDR3 is CASSYRRGHVPDTQYF. The CDR3 DNA reads TGTGCCAGCAGTTACCGCAGGGGGCATGTCCCAGATACGCAGTATTTT.

In this sample, this clone turned up once. The V and J genes are TRBV10-2 and TRBJ2-1, with 8 bases identical to TRBD1. CDR3 size: 15 residues. V gave up 8 bases and J gave up 7 bases; unmatched junction bases: 13. In germline, CDR1 is WSHSY, CDR2 SAAADI. This CDR3 is CASASQGALKNEQFF. The DNA of the CDR3 is TGCGCCAGCGCGAGTCAGGGGGCGCTGAAAAATGAGCAGTTCTTC.

The CDR3 is CASSILQDEKLFF. In DNA, the CDR3 is TGTGCCAGTAGTATTCTTCAGGATGAAAAACTGTTTTTT. The rearrangement joins TRBV19 to TRBJ1-4, with D unresolved. CDR1 and CDR2 (germline): LNHDA, SQIVND (reference sequence). The CDR3 spans 13 residues. The V end was cut by 3 bases, the J end by 6 bases, with 8 bases between.

The rearrangement links TRBV6-1 to TRBJ2-1, with D tentatively TRBD2 (5 bases). Trimming removed 7 bases from V and 0 bases from J, with 10 bases in between. Germline loops: CDR1 MNHNS, CDR2 SASEGT. This CDR3 spans 14 amino acids. DNA of the CDR3: TGTGCCAGCACCCCCGGGATCTCCTACAATGAGCAGTTCTTC. Protein: CASTPGISYNEQFF.

This sequence joins TRBV28 and TRBJ2-7; 9 nucleotides match TRBD1. The germline gives CDR1 MDHEN, CDR2 SYDVKM. J was trimmed by 3 bases and V by 7 bases; bases with no gene match: 7. This CDR3 spans 14 amino acids. The DNA for the CDR3 is TGTGCCAGCACCCCGGGGGGACAGGGCTACGAGCAGTACTTC. It yields the protein CASTPGGQGYEQYF.

The J gene is TRBJ2-7, the V gene TRBV7-9; weak D call: TRBD1 (5 bases). The germline gives CDR1 SEHNR, CDR2 FQNEAQ (reference sequence). Trimming took off 5 bases at V and 7 bases at J, with 12 bases between the two ends. This CDR3 has 12 residues. The CDR3 region has the DNA TGTGCCAGCAGCCCGAAGGGGCGGGAGCAGTACTTC. It codes for CASSPKGREQYF.

The rearrangement uses TRBV7-2 and TRBJ2-7; TRBD2 agrees at 10 bases. V trimming: 2 bases; J trimming: 2 bases; junction bases outside the gene matches: 12. The germline gives CDR1 SGHTA, CDR2 FQGNSA. The CDR3 loop spans 18 amino acids. CDR3 region: CASSLSAASGSIPYEQYF. As DNA, the CDR3 is TGTGCCAGCAGCTTATCAGCGGCTAGCGGGAGTATTCCCTACGAGCAGTACTTC.

The rearrangement links TRBV5-1 to TRBJ2-7; 8 bases fit TRBD1. The V gene's germline CDR1 is SGHRS and CDR2 YFSETQ. This CDR3 spans 16 amino acids. V dropped 3 bases and J dropped 1; count of bases not matched to a gene: 9. CDR3 protein: CASSWPGQGSSYEQYF. The CDR3 DNA sequence: TGCGCCAGCAGCTGGCCTGGACAGGGATCTTCCTACGAGCAGTACTTC.

The chain carries TRBV28 and TRBJ1-5; TRBD1 aligns across 12 bases. Germline CDR1 is MDHEN and CDR2 is SYDVKM. Trimming cost V 5 bases and J 6 bases; bases outside gene matches: 8. The CDR3 is made up of 16 amino acids. The CDR3 loop reads CASSVAGQGAGQPQHF. The CDR3 coding sequence is TGTGCCAGCAGTGTCGCGGGACAGGGGGCCGGTCAGCCCCAGCATTTT.

CDR3 in DNA: TGTGCCAGCAGTTACGGGACAGGGTACGAGCAGTACTTC. Its translation is CASSYGTGYEQYF. The rearrangement joins TRBV6-5 to TRBJ2-7, with 9 positions matching TRBD1. J gave up 4 bases and V 2 bases, and 0 bases lay outside the gene matches. Germline V lookup: CDR1 MNHEY, CDR2 SVGAGI. The CDR3 runs to 13 residues.

The chain combines TRBV7-6 with TRBJ2-7, with 13 bases aligning to TRBD2. Germline V lookup: CDR1 SGHVS, CDR2 FNYEAQ. V lost 1 base and J lost 4; bases outside the gene matches: 13. This CDR3 is built from 19 residues. CDR3 bases: TGTGCCAGCAGCTTAGAGGGAACTAGCGGGAGGGCCGATGGGTACGAGCAGTACTTC. It specifies CASSLEGTSGRADGYEQYF.

This chain joins TRBV10-2 and TRBJ1-5, with 8 bases matching TRBD1. CDR3 size: 14 residues. CDR1 WSHSY and CDR2 SAAADI come from the germline V gene. V gave up 2 bases and J gave up 5 bases; unmatched junction bases: 2. Here the CDR3 reads CASSEDRGDQPQHF. The CDR3 DNA is TGCGCCAGCAGTGAGGACAGGGGTGATCAGCCCCAGCATTTT.

The gene calls are TRBV10-2 and TRBJ1-1; 11 bases fit TRBD1. Germline lookup yields CDR1 WSHSY and CDR2 SAAADI. The length of the CDR3 is 16 residues. V shed 2 bases and J 2 bases; nucleotides not matched to a gene: 4. CDR3 sequence (DNA): TGCGCCAGCAGTGAGAGGGACAGGGGGATAAACACTGAAGCTTTCTTT. It is translated as CASSERDRGINTEAFF.

The chain couples TRBV19 to TRBJ2-5; possible D gene TRBD2, 6 bases. Per the germline V gene, CDR1 is LNHDA and CDR2 is SQIVND (reference sequence). This CDR3 is built from 18 residues. Trimming shortened V by 5 bases and J by 4 bases, and 26 bases separated the two germline ends. CDR3 sequence reads: CASSALDGSGVVGETQYF. The CDR3 bases are TGTGCCAGTAGTGCTCTCGATGGTTCGGGGGTAGTAGGAGAGACCCAGTACTTC.

The chain couples TRBV15 to TRBJ2-4, with TRBD1 as a possible D gene (5 bases). There are 16 residues in the CDR3. CDR1 and CDR2 (germline): LNHNV, YYDKDF (reference sequence). Trimming shortened V by 5 bases and J by 0 bases, and 14 bases separated the two germline ends. CDR3 amino acids: CATSQKGRLAKNIQYF. The DNA for the CDR3 is TGTGCCACCAGCCAAAAGGGGCGACTAGCCAAAAACATTCAGTACTTC.

The chain recombines TRBV30 with TRBJ1-1; D gene ambiguous. Germline CDR1 and CDR2: GTSNPN and SVGIG (reference sequence). The ends were cut back, 0 bases at V and 1 base at J, with 9 bases in the middle. This CDR3 spans 14 amino acids. CDR3 residues: CAWSVELENTEAFF. DNA for the CDR3: TGTGCCTGGAGTGTAGAGCTAGAGAACACTGAAGCTTTCTTT.

The gene calls are TRBV19 and TRBJ2-7; TRBD2 aligns across 10 bases. Looked up from germline, CDR1 is LNHDA and CDR2 is SQIVND (reference sequence). V was pared by 2 bases and J by 2 bases, with 6 bases of the junction left unmatched. The CDR3 runs to 16 residues. The CDR3 coding sequence is TGTGCCAGTAGTATAAGAGCGGGAGGGGACGCCTACGAGCAGTACTTC. This translates into CASSIRAGGDAYEQYF. Full variable domain (remainder filled in from reference TRBV19 and TRBJ2-7): DGGITQSPKYLFRKEGQNVTLSCEQNLNHDAMYWYRQDPGQGLRLIYYSQIVNDFQKGDIAEGYSVSREKKESFPLTVTSAQKNPTAFYLCASSIRAGGDAYEQYFGPGTRLTVT.

Only a few counts were recorded for this clone. This chain links TRBV7-6 with TRBJ1-2; possibly TRBD1 for D (6 bases). The CDR3 covers 15 residues. The V gene's germline CDR1 is SGHVS and CDR2 FNYEAQ. The ends were cut back, 1 base at V and 4 bases at J, with 13 bases in the middle. The CDR3 region has the DNA TGTGCCAGCAGCTTAGAAGTCGGGACACTCTATGGCTACACCTTC. Residues: CASSLEVGTLYGYTF.

This chain uses TRBV30 with TRBJ2-5; TRBD1 agrees at 11 bases. V trimming: 5 bases; J trimming: 4 bases; junction bases outside the gene matches: 9. Germline V gives CDR1 GTSNPN, CDR2 SVGIG (reference sequence). This CDR3 spans 15 amino acids. CDR3 amino acids: CAWAPPGQGGETQYF. Written as DNA, the CDR3 is TGTGCCTGGGCCCCCCCGGGACAGGGGGGAGAGACCCAGTACTTC.

This chain uses TRBV14 with TRBJ1-3, with no clear D. V dropped 0 bases and J dropped 3 bases, with 15 bases sitting between them. The CDR3 length is 17 residues. CDR1 and CDR2 (germline): SGHDN, FVKESK. The CDR3 DNA follows: TGTGCCAGCAGCCAAGAGGAGCGGCTTGGAAATGGAAACACCATATATTTT. Protein sequence: CASSQEERLGNGNTIYF.

The sample holds one count of this clone. This sequence joins TRBV28 and TRBJ1-2; D is uncertain. Germline V CDR1 and CDR2: MDHEN, SYDVKM. V dropped 7 bases and J dropped 7 bases, with 16 bases sitting between them. The CDR3 is 13 residues long. CDR3 nucleotides: TGTGCCAGCACATCCCCTAGGATGTCTGGCTACACCTTC. It encodes CASTSPRMSGYTF.

This chain links TRBV6-5 with TRBJ2-7; D is perhaps TRBD1 (5 bases). V lost 4 bases, J lost 4 bases, and 8 bases lay in between. Germline lookup yields CDR1 MNHEY and CDR2 SVGAGI. CDR3 size: 12 residues. The CDR3 reads CASSSWTYEQYF. CDR3 in DNA: TGTGCCAGCAGTTCCTGGACATACGAGCAGTACTTC.

J is TRBJ2-7 and V is TRBV5-4, with D hard to call. The CDR3 runs to 14 residues. The germline V and J ends were trimmed by 0 bases and 2 bases, with 9 bases remaining between them. The germline V gene has CDR1 SGHNT and CDR2 YYREEE (reference sequence). In DNA form, the CDR3 reads TGTGCCAGCAGCTTGGCACCCTCTACCTACGAGCAGTACTTC. Protein sequence: CASSLAPSTYEQYF. Full variable domain (outside the CDR3, taken from reference TRBV5-4 and TRBJ2-7): ETGVTQSPTHLIKTRGQQVTLRCSSQSGHNTVSWYQQALGQGPQFIFQYYREEENGRGNFPPRFSGLQFPNYSSELNVNALELDDSALYLCASSLAPSTYEQYFGPGTRLTVT.

The chain uses TRBV27 and TRBJ1-5, with TRBD1 matching over 10 bases. With 9 bases clipped from V and 5 bases from J, the junction kept 16 bases outside the gene matches. Germline loops: CDR1 MNHEY, CDR2 SMNVEV (reference sequence). This CDR3 region has 17 residues. The CDR3 spells CARHGGQGGPADQPQHF. In nucleotides, the CDR3 is TGTGCCAGACACGGAGGACAGGGGGGACCCGCGGATCAGCCCCAGCATTTT.

J is TRBJ1-5 and V is TRBV6-5, with D unresolved. The CDR3 consists of 15 residues. CDR1 and CDR2 from the germline V gene are MNHEY and SVGAGI. Trimming left V 4 bases short and J 0 bases short, with 10 bases between. CDR3 in amino acids: CASSSSAYSNQPQHF. The CDR3 DNA reads TGTGCCAGCAGTTCCTCAGCGTATAGCAATCAGCCCCAGCATTTT.

This chain joins TRBV7-2 and TRBJ2-7; weak D call: TRBD2 (5 bases). Germline CDR1 and CDR2: SGHTA and FQGNSA. This CDR3 is built from 14 residues. Trimming removed 1 base from V and 3 bases from J, with 10 bases in between. The CDR3 spells CASSLGGIDYEQYF. In nucleotides, the CDR3 is TGTGCCAGCAGCTTAGGAGGGATCGACTACGAGCAGTACTTC.

This clone was seen once. This CDR3 reads CASSLARTSGNTGELFF. The DNA of the CDR3 is TGTGCCAGCAGCTTGGCGCGGACTAGCGGGAACACCGGGGAGCTGTTTTTT. The J gene is TRBJ2-2, the V gene TRBV5-6; TRBD2 matches at 10 bases. The CDR3 extends over 17 amino acids. Looked up from germline, CDR1 is SGHDT and CDR2 is YYEEEE. V trimming: 0 bases; J trimming: 1 base; junction bases outside the gene matches: 3.

The chain recombines TRBV6-5 with TRBJ1-3; 10 positions match TRBD1. V lost 4 bases to trimming and J lost 2 bases; unmatched junction nucleotides: 5. The CDR3 loop spans 16 amino acids. Germline CDR1 and CDR2: MNHEY and SVGAGI. The CDR3 reads CASSSLTGGAGNTIYF. CDR3 sequence (DNA): TGTGCCAGCAGTTCCTTGACAGGGGGCGCTGGAAACACCATATATTTT.